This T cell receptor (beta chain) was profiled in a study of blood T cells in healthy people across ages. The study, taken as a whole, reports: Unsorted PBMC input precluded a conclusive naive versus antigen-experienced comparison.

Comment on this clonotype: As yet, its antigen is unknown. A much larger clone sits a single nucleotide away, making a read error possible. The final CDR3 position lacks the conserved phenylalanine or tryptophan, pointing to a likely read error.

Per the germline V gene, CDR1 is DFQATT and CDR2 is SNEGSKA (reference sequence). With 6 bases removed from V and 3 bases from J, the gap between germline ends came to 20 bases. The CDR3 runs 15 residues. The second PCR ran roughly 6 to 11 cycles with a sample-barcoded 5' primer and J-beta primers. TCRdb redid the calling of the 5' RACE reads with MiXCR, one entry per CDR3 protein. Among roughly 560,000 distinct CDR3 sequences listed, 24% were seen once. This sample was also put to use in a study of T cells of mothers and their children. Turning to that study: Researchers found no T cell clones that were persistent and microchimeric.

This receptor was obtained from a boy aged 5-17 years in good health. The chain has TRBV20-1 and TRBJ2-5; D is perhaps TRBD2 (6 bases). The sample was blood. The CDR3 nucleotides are TGCAGTGCCAGATCGGCGGGGAGTTTTAAAGAGACCCAGTACCTC. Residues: CSARSAGSFKETQYL.